This T cell receptor (beta chain) was sequenced for a study of OX40 agonist ivuxolimab in advanced cancers. Across the whole study: Each patient was given ivuxolimab into a vein every 2 weeks, at 0.01 to 10 mg/kg. Roughly two fifths of patients had received prior checkpoint inhibitor therapy.

Study-level points and caveats: In the 0.1 to 3.0 mg/kg range, CD4+ and CD8+ blood T cells had expanded clonally by week 6.

Concerning this clone itself: Its cognate antigen is unknown.

Using immunoSEQ multiplex PCR, the repertoire was profiled, and TCRdb retains in-frame clones only, with some absent. The repertoire has tens of thousands of clones, nearly 90% of them found once; the top ten carry about 0.31%. Blood samples were obtained at baseline, cycle 4 day 1, and cycle 7 day 1. This clonotype originated in an adult with an advanced solid tumor such as melanoma, head and neck, liver or kidney cancer. Source: CD4+ or CD8+ T cells sorted from blood, taken in a trial of the OX40 agonist ivuxolimab.

The DNA for the CDR3 is TGTGCCAGCACCACTGGACAGGCGAACACTGAAGCTTTCTTT. This sequence encodes CASTTGQANTEAFF. J is TRBJ1-1 and V is TRBV7-6, with 7 positions matching TRBD1. The ends lost 7 bases at V and 1 base at J; junction bases unmatched: 6. The CDR3 is made up of 14 amino acids. From germline, CDR1 is SGHVS and CDR2 FNYEAQ.